This T cell receptor beta chain was retrieved from a study of shared clonotypes between healthy human individuals. Points on this clone: As yet, its antigen is unknown.

All of the donors resided in Nashville, Tennessee, and each was a Caucasian adult. The germline CDR1 and CDR2 sequences are LNHNV and YYDKDF (reference sequence). Trimming removed 3 bases at V and 1 base at J, with 15 bases between. The CDR3 spans 16 residues. Study-wide findings and caveats: Estimated richness values were generally larger in naive subsets than in memory subsets.

Each sorted subset replicate got 200 ng genomic DNA, tens of thousands of genomes. The repertoire was sequenced with immunoSEQ multiplex PCR; TCRdb's copy has only in-frame clones and lacks some. Of roughly 1,000,000 clones listed, approximately 78% were seen once; the top ten hold around 0.61%. This TCR was sampled from a young man in good health. Some clones in this sample may be carry-over from other donors' samples. This chain links TRBV15 with TRBJ2-5, with a weak D call TRBD1 (6 bases). The sequenced sample was memory CD4+ T cells from PBMCs. Documented subset: CD45RA-negative fraction. CDR3 sequence reads: CATSRGAAASQETQYF. CDR3 nucleotides: TGTGCCACCAGCAGGGGGGCAGCGGCCAGCCAAGAGACCCAGTACTTC.